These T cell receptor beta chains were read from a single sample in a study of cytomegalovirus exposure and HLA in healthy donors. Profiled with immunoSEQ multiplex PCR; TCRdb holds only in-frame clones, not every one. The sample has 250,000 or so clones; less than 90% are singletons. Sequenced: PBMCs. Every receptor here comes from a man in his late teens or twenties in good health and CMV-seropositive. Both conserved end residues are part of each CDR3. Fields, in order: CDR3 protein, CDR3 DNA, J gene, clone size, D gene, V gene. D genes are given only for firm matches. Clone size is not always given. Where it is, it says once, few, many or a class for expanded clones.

CASSRWDNEQFF | TGTGCCAGCTCACGTTGGGACAATGAGCAGTTCTTC | TRBJ2-1 | . | . | TRBV18
CASSLMETQYF | TGTGCCAGCAGCTTAATGGAGACCCAGTACTTC | TRBJ2-5 | . | . | TRBV7-8
CASSDVPAYEQYF | TGTGCCAGCAGTGACGTGCCAGCCTACGAGCAGTACTTC | TRBJ2-7 | . | . | TRBV2
CASSIVRNHGYTF | TGTGCCAGTAGTATAGTTCGGAACCATGGCTACACCTTC | TRBJ1-2 | . | . | TRBV19
CSVIWDRRTDTQYF | TGCAGCGTCATTTGGGACAGGAGGACAGATACGCAGTATTTT | TRBJ2-3 | few | TRBD1 | TRBV29-1
CASSSEGGPYGYTF | TGCGCCAGCAGCTCGGAGGGGGGTCCCTATGGCTACACCTTC | TRBJ1-2 | . | . | TRBV5-1
CASRENTEAFF | TGCGCCAGCAGGGAGAACACTGAAGCTTTCTTT | TRBJ1-1 | few | . | TRBV5-1
CASSPEGYYTGELFF | TGTGCCAGCAGTCCAGAGGGCTACTACACCGGGGAGCTGTTTTTT | TRBJ2-2 | . | . | TRBV7-2
CASSYTFGAYNEQFF | TGTGCCAGCAGTTATACCTTTGGGGCCTACAATGAGCAGTTCTTC | TRBJ2-1 | . | . | TRBV27
CASSLSTGPSSYNEQFF | TGTGCCAGCAGTTTATCTACGGGGCCTAGCTCCTACAATGAGCAGTTCTTC | TRBJ2-1 | . | . | TRBV27
CASSVSGLQTQYF | TGTGCCAGCAGTGTTTCTGGCTTGCAGACCCAGTACTTC | TRBJ2-5 | . | . | TRBV2